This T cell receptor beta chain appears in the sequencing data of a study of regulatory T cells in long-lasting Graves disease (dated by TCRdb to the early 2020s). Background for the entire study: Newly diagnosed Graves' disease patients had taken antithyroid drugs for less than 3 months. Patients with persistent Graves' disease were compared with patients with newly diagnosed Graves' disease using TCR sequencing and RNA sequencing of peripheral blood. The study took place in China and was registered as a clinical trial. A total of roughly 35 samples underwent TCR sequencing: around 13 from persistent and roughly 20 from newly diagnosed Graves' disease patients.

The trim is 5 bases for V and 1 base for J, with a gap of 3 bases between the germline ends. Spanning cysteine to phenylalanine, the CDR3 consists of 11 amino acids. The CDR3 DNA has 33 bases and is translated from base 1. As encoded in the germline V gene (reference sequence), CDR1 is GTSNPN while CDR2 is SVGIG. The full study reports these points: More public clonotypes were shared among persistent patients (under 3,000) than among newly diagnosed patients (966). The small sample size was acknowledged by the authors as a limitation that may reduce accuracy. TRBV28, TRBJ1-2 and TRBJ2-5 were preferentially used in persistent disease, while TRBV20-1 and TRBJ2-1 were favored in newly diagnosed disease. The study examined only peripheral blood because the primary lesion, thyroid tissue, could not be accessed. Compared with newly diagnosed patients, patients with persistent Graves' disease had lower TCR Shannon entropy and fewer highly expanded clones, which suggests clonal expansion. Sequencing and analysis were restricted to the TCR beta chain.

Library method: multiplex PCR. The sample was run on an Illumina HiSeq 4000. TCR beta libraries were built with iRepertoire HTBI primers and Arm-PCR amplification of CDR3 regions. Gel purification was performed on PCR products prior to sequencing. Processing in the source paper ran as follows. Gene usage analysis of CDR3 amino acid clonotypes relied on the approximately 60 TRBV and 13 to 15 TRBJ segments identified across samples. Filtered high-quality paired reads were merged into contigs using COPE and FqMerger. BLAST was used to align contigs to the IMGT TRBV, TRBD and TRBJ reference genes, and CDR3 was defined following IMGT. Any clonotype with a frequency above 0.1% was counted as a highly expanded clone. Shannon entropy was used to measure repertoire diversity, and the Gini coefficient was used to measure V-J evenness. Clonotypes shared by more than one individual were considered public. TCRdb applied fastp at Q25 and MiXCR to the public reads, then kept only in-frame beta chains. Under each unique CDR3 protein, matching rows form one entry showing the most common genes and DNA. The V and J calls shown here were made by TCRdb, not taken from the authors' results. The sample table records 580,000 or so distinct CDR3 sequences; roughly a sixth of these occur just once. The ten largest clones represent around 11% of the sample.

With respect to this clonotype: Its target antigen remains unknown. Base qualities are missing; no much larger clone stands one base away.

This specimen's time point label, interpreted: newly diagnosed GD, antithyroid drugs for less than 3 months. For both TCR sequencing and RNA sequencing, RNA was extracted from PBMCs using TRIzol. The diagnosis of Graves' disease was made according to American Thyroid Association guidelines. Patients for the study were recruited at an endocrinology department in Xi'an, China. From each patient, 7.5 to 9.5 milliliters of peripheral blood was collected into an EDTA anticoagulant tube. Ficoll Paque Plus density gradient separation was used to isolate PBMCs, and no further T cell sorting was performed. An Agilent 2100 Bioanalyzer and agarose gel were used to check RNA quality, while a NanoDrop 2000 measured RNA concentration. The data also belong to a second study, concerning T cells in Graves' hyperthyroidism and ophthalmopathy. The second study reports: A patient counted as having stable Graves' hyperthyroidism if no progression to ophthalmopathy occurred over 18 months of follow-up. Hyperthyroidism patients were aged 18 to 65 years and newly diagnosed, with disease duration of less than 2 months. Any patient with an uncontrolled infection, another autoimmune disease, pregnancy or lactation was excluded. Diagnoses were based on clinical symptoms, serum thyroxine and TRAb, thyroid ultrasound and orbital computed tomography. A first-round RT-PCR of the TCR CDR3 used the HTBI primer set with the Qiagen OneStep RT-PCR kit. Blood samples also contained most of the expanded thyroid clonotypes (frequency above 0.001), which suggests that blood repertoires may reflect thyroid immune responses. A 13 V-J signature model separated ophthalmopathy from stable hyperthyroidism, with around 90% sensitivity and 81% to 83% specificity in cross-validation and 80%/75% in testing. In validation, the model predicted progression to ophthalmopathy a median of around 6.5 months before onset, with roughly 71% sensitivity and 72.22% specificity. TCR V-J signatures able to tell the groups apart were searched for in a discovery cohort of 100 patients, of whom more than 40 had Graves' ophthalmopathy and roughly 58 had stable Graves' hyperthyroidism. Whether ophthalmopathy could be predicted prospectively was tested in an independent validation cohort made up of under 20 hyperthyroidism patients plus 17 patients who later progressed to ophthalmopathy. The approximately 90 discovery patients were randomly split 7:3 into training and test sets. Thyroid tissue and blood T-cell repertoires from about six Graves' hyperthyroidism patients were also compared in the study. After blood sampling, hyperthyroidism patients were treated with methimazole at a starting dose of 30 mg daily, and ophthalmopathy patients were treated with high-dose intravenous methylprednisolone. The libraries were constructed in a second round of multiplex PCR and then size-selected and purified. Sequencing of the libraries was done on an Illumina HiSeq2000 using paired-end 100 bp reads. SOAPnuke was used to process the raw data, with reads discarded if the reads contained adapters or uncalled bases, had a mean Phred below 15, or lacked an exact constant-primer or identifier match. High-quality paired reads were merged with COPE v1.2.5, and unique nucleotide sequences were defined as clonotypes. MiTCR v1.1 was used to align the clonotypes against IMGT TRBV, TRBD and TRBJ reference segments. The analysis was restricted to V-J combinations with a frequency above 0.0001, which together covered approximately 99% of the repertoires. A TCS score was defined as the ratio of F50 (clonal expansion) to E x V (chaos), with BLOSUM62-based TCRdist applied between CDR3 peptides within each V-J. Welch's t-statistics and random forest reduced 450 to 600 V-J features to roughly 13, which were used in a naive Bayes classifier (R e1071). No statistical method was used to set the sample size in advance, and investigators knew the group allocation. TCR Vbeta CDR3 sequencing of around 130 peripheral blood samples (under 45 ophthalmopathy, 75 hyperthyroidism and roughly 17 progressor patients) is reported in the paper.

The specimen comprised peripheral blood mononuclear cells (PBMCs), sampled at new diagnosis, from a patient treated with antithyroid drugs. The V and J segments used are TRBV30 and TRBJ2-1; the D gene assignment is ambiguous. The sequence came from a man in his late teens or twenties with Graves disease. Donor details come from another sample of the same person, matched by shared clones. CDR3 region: CAWRSYNEQFF. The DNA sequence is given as TGTGCCTGGCGGTCCTACAATGAGCAGTTCTTC. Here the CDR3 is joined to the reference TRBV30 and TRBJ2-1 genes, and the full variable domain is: SQTIHQWPATLVQPVGSPLSLECTVEGTSNPNLYWYRQAAGRGLQLLFYSVGIGQISSEVPQNLSASRPQDRQFILSSKKLLLSDSGFYLCAWRSYNEQFFGPGTRLTVL.